A selection of T cell receptor beta chains follows, all from one sample in a study of early T cells in non-severe SARS-CoV-2 infection. TCRdb independently ran MiXCR on the 5' RACE reads; one entry per CDR3 protein. The table includes over 55,000 distinct CDR3 sequences, about 12% detected once. The sample was whole blood. These receptor sequences come from an adult who was a healthcare worker with PCR-confirmed SARS-CoV-2 infection or an uninfected control (not recorded which). Both conserved end residues are part of each CDR3. The D gene is left open where the match is weak. Rows give clone size only sometimes, using once, few, many, or a class for an expanded clone.

D	size	V	J	DNA	CDR3
NA	many	TRBV7-9	TRBJ2-7	TGTGCCAGCAGACTCGGGGTTCCCATCGGCGAGCAGTACTTC	CASRLGVPIGEQYF
TRBD2	many	TRBV28	TRBJ2-7	TGTGCCAGCAGGCCAATTACTAGCGGGAGGGTATGGGAGCAGTACTTC	CASRPITSGRVWEQYF
NA	many	TRBV7-6	TRBJ2-5	TGTGCCAGCAGCACGTCCAACCTGGAGACCCAGTACTTC	CASSTSNLETQYF
TRBD1	many	TRBV29-1	TRBJ1-1	TGCAGCACCGTCCAGGGGGAGGGGTACACTGAAGCTTTCTTT	CSTVQGEGYTEAFF
NA	few	TRBV9	TRBJ2-1	TGTGCCAGCAGCGCCACCTCCTACAATGAGCAGTTCTTC	CASSATSYNEQFF
NA	many	TRBV5-1	TRBJ2-7	TGCGCCAGCAGTTCCAGGGGAAGCGAGCAGTACTTC	CASSSRGSEQYF
TRBD1	NA	TRBV27	TRBJ2-7	TGTGCCAGCAGAGGGACAGCCCTGGAGCAGTACTTC	CASRGTALEQYF
NA	many	TRBV30	TRBJ1-5	TGTGCCTGGAGTGTTGGTCGGGTACGAGGCAATCAGCCCCAGCATTTT	CAWSVGRVRGNQPQHF
NA	many	TRBV21-1	TRBJ2-7	TGTGCCAGCAGGAGGACAGGGCACGACGAGCAGTACTTC	CASRRTGHDEQYF
TRBD2	many	TRBV29-1	TRBJ2-2	TGCAGCGTTGATGGGAGCGGGGGGACCGGGGAGCTGTTTTTT	CSVDGSGGTGELFF
NA	NA	TRBV10-3	TRBJ2-7	TGTGCCATCAGTGGAGGGACCTACGAGCAGTACTTC	CAISGGTYEQYF
NA	many	TRBV6-5	TRBJ1-1	TGTGCCAGCAGCCGACTAGGTGGTCACACTGAAGCTTTCTTT	CASSRLGGHTEAFF
NA	many	TRBV18	TRBJ1-3	TGTGCCAGCTCATCACCCATGCGGACCTCTGGAAACACCATATATTTT	CASSSPMRTSGNTIYF
NA	many	TRBV6-2/TRBV6-3	TRBJ2-5	TGTGCCAGCAGTCATGGTGGCGGCCTGAAACACCAAGAGACCCAGTACTTC	CASSHGGGLKHQETQYF